Detailed here is one T cell receptor beta chain. These data belong to a study of long-term antiretroviral therapy in people with HIV. Sequencing relied on immunoSEQ assay v3.0, run at survey level. The table came from immunoSEQ multiplex PCR; TCRdb's copy has only in-frame clones and leaves some out. The repertoire holds under 20,000 clones, with 80% as singletons. In germline, CDR1 is MNHEY, CDR2 SMNVEV (reference sequence). This CDR3 contains 14 residues. V lost 3 bases and J lost 8; bases outside the gene matches: 6. The rearrangement uses TRBV27 and TRBJ1-2; 10 bases fit TRBD1. Source: unsorted PBMCs, taken 0.1 years before starting antiretroviral therapy. This clonotype originated in a young man with HIV. The CDR3 DNA sequence: TGTGCCAGCAGTTTTCGCCGGACAGGGGGAGGCTACACCTTC. Translation: CASSFRRTGGGYTF.